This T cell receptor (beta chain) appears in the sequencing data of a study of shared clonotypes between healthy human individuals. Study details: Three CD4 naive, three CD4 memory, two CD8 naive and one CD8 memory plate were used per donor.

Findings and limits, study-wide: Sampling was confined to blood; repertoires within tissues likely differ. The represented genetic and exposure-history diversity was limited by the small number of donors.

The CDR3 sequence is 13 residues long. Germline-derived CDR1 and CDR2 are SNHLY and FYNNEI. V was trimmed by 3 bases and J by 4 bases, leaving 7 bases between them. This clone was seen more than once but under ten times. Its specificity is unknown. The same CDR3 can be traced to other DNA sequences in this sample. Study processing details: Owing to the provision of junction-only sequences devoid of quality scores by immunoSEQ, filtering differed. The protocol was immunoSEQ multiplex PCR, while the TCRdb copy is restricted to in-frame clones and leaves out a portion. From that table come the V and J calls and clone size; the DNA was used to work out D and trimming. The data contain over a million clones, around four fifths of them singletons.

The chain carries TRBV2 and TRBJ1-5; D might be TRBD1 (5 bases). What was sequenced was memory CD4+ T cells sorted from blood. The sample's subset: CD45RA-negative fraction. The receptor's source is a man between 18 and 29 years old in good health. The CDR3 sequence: CASSDGGNQPQHF. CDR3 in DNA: TGTGCCAGCAGTGATGGGGGTAATCAGCCCCAGCATTTT.